These T cell receptor beta chains were read from a single sample in a study of PD-1 blockade in classical Hodgkin lymphoma. The repertoire was sequenced with immunoSEQ multiplex PCR; TCRdb's copy has only in-frame clones and lacks some. The data show tens of thousands of clones, around 78% seen once. Sequences were derived from peripheral blood mononuclear cells (PBMCs), sampled before the fourth cycle of nivolumab. Receptors originate from a human donor with classical Hodgkin lymphoma. CDR3s include the opening cysteine and the closing phenylalanine or tryptophan. D genes are given only for firm matches. The size entry is marked missing in some rows and otherwise reads once, few, many or a size class.

>.|.|TRBV7-9|TRBJ1-5
TGTGCCAGCAGTCTTGATCAGGGATCCGGTCAGCCCCAGCATTTT
CASSLDQGSGQPQHF
>.|.|TRBV7-2|TRBJ1-1
TGTGCCAGCAGCTTAGGGGGAAACATGAACACTGAAGCTTTCTTT
CASSLGGNMNTEAFF
>few|TRBD1|TRBV4-1|TRBJ1-4
TGCGCCAGCAGCCCGACAGGGCAGGTCTGGGAAAAACTGTTTTTT
CASSPTGQVWEKLFF
>once|.|TRBV19|TRBJ2-7
TGTGCCAGTAGTATAGCCGGCGGCGGCTCCTACGAGCAGTACTTC
CASSIAGGGSYEQYF
>.|.|TRBV10-3|TRBJ1-1
TGTGCCATCACCCCAGGGGAAGGCACTGAAGCTTTCTTT
CAITPGEGTEAFF
>few|.|TRBV7-2|TRBJ1-6
TGTGCCAGCAGCTTGGGAACAGCGGCACCCCTCCACTTT
CASSLGTAAPLHF
>.|.|TRBV7-2|TRBJ2-3
TGTGCCAGCAGCTTGCAGGGAAGCACAGATACGCAGTATTTT
CASSLQGSTDTQYF
>.|TRBD2|TRBV2|TRBJ2-3
TGTGCCAGCAGTGAACTTAGGACTAGCGGAGGGGAAGATACGCAGTATTTT
CASSELRTSGGEDTQYF
>few|TRBD1|TRBV28|TRBJ1-6
TGTGCCAGCATCTGGGGGACAGGGTACTCACCCCTCCACTTT
CASIWGTGYSPLHF
>.|TRBD1|TRBV11-3|TRBJ1-1
TGTGCCAGCAGCTTCGGACAGGGGGCCAGGCGAGCTTTCTTT
CASSFGQGARRAFF
>.|TRBD1|TRBV5-1|TRBJ1-1
TGCGCCAGCAGCGACGTCAGGGGGGTAAACACTGAAGCTTTCTTT
CASSDVRGVNTEAFF
>.|TRBD1|TRBV7-2|TRBJ2-7
TGTGCCAGCAGCTCCCAAACAGGGGTCGAGCAGTACTTC
CASSSQTGVEQYF
>few|.|TRBV6-5|TRBJ2-7
TGTGCCAGCTCCCTGGGGTGGGGGGGCCACGAGCAGTACTTC
CASSLGWGGHEQYF
>.|TRBD1|TRBV7-6|TRBJ1-1
TGTGCCAGCAGCTTAGCCTCCGGGACAGGGGCGCGGATTGAGGAGGCTTTCTTT
CASSLASGTGARIEEAFF
>.|.|TRBV6-5|TRBJ1-6
TGTGCCAGCAGTTACAACAGGCTGAGGAATTCACCCCTCCACTTT
CASSYNRLRNSPLHF
>.|.|TRBV5-1|TRBJ1-1
TGCGCCAGCAGCTTAGACGGAATGAACACTGAAGCTTTCTTT
CASSLDGMNTEAFF
>.|.|TRBV5-1|TRBJ2-7
TGCGCCAGCAGCTTGAGGGACGCTAGCGAGCAGTACTTC
CASSLRDASEQYF
>.|.|TRBV6-5|TRBJ1-2
TGTGCCAGCAGCTCAGTCCGGGGGAGGCGCTACACCTTC
CASSSVRGRRYTF
>.|.|TRBV5-8|TRBJ1-4
TGTGCCAGCAGCTTGTCGGGACTTAATGAAAAACTGTTTTTT
CASSLSGLNEKLFF
>.|.|TRBV28|TRBJ1-3
TGTGCCAGCAGAGATGACCAGGGATCTGGAAACACCATATATTTT
CASRDDQGSGNTIYF
>.|TRBD1|TRBV19|TRBJ2-7
TGTGCCAGCGGGACAGACCGTTACGAGCAGTACTTC
CASGTDRYEQYF
>.|TRBD2|TRBV9|TRBJ2-3
TGTGCCAGCAGCGTAGCCGGGACTAGCGGCACAGATACGCAGTATTTT
CASSVAGTSGTDTQYF
>.|.|TRBV7-8|TRBJ1-1
TGTGCCAGCAGCTACAGGGCAGGCGACACTGAAGCTTTCTTT
CASSYRAGDTEAFF
>.|TRBD1|TRBV30|TRBJ1-1
TGTGCCTGGACCAGGGGGCTGCACACTGAAGCTTTCTTT
CAWTRGLHTEAFF
>.|.|TRBV4-2|TRBJ1-2
TGTGCCAGCAGCCAAGCGGGGGGCGAGAACTATGGCTACACCTTC
CASSQAGGENYGYTF
>.|TRBD1|TRBV5-1|TRBJ1-6
TGCGCCAGCAGCTTGGGGACAGGCGTAAATTCACCCCTCCACTTT
CASSLGTGVNSPLHF
>.|TRBD1|TRBV18|TRBJ1-2
TGTGCCAGCTCACGGGACAGCAACTATGGCTACACCTTC
CASSRDSNYGYTF
>.|.|TRBV11-3|TRBJ1-5
TGTGCCAGCAGCTTAGAATCGGGACAACACCACAACTATAGCAATCAGCCCCAGCATTTT
CASSLESGQHHNYSNQPQHF
>.|.|TRBV27|TRBJ2-7
TGTGCCAGCAGTTTTTCGGGCAGCTCCTACGAGCAGTACTTC
CASSFSGSSYEQYF
>.|.|TRBV7-2|TRBJ1-4
TGTGCCAGCAGCCCGACAATGGGGTCTGAAAAACTGTTTTTT
CASSPTMGSEKLFF
>.|.|TRBV5-5|TRBJ1-2
TGTGCCAGCAAGAGACACGGTCCCTATGGCTACACCTTC
CASKRHGPYGYTF
>.|TRBD2|TRBV28|TRBJ2-7
TGTGCCAGCAGTTTAATCGGACTAGCGATTTACGAGCAGTACTTC
CASSLIGLAIYEQYF
>.|TRBD1|TRBV19|TRBJ1-1
TGTGCCAGTACCCGGGACAGGGCCACTGAAGCTTTCTTT
CASTRDRATEAFF
>.|.|TRBV7-2|TRBJ2-7
TGTGCCAGCAGCTTCCTAAGGACTGATTACGAGCAGTACTTC
CASSFLRTDYEQYF
>.|TRBD2|TRBV11-3|TRBJ2-3
TGTGCCAGCAGCTCTTCGGGGGGGCGGCCAGATACGCAGTATTTT
CASSSSGGRPDTQYF
>.|TRBD2|TRBV4-3|TRBJ2-3
TGCGCCAGCAGCAGCGGGGCTGATACGCAGTATTTT
CASSSGADTQYF
>.|.|TRBV15|TRBJ1-6
TGTGCCACTAGCTTGGACCAGTGGACAGAGGTTTCACCCCTCCACTTT
CATSLDQWTEVSPLHF
>.|.|TRBV12-5|TRBJ1-1
TGTGCTAGTGGTTTGGCAGGGGACGCCCCTGAAGCTTTCTTT
CASGLAGDAPEAFF
>medium-sized|TRBD1|TRBV7-3|TRBJ2-7
TGTGCCAGCAGCCCCGGGACAGGGGTCTACGAGCAGTACTTC
CASSPGTGVYEQYF
>.|.|TRBV10-3|TRBJ1-6
TGTGCCATCAGTTCACAGAATTCACCCCTCCACTTT
CAISSQNSPLHF
>.|.|TRBV29-1|TRBJ2-1
TGCAGCGCCAGGTCAGGGTCGGGCAATGAGCAGTTCTTC
CSARSGSGNEQFF
>.|.|TRBV6-5|TRBJ1-6
TGTGCCAGCAGTTACTCGACTCCCCCGACACATTCACCCCTCCACTTT
CASSYSTPPTHSPLHF
>.|TRBD1|TRBV5-1|TRBJ1-1
TGCGCCAGCAGCGGATTTACAGGGAGACAGGGCGAAGCTTTCTTT
CASSGFTGRQGEAFF
>.|.|TRBV18|TRBJ1-3
TGTGCCAGCTCCAGAGGAGGGGCAAGTGGAAACACCATATATTTT
CASSRGGASGNTIYF
>.|.|TRBV19|TRBJ2-6
TGTGCCAGTAGTATAATCACCTCTGGGGCCAACGTCCTGACTTTC
CASSIITSGANVLTF
>.|.|TRBV10-3|TRBJ2-2
TGTGCCATCAGTGACAGTAGGAACACCGGGGAGCTGTTTTTT
CAISDSRNTGELFF
>.|.|TRBV7-2|TRBJ1-5
TGTGCCAGCAGCTTAAATGGGGGGGATCAGCCCCAGCATTTT
CASSLNGGDQPQHF
>.|.|TRBV7-3|TRBJ1-3
TGTGCCAGCAGCTCTGGACCGGGAGGGAACACCATATATTTT
CASSSGPGGNTIYF
>.|.|TRBV11-2|TRBJ2-3
TGTGCCAGCAGAAGGGCCAGCGGAACAGATACGCAGTATTTT
CASRRASGTDTQYF
>once|.|TRBV5-5|TRBJ1-1
TGTGCCAGCAGCTATTTGAGGGGCCAGAGCAGTGGTTTCTTT
CASSYLRGQSSGFF
>.|.|TRBV4-3|TRBJ2-3
TGCGCCAGCAGCCAAGATCGGGGACCGGCCCTTACAGATACGCAGTATTTT
CASSQDRGPALTDTQYF